What follows describes a single TCR beta chain. Under the authors' procedure: It was from reference gene primer amplification that nucleated cell counts were estimated. Method: immunoSEQ multiplex PCR; TCRdb's copy keeps in-frame clones and lacks some. The DNA was the basis for D and trimming; V, J and clone size are from that table. The data show about 60,000 clones, with just under 85% seen just once and less than 4.5% held by the top ten. This sample was included in a study of blood T cell repertoires in COVID-19. For the study at large: COVID-19 samples collected from the United States, Italy and Spain covered acute and convalescent phases. From T cells, B-cell-depleted T cells, or PBMCs came the material, which was cDNA or gDNA.

CDR1 is SGHDT and CDR2 is YYEEEE in the germline V gene. This CDR3 has 13 residues. V gave up 3 bases and J gave up 5 bases, with 11 bases separating them. This sequence was found in a man aged 55 to 70 with acute or convalescent COVID-19. The specimen sequenced was peripheral blood. V and J are TRBV5-6 and TRBJ1-1; D is unresolved. The CDR3 nucleotides are TGTGCCAGCAGCTCCTTCCAGAGGACTGAAGCTTTCTTT. It is translated as CASSSFQRTEAFF.